This T cell receptor (beta chain) was observed in a study of T cell responses to AZD1222 COVID-19 vaccine. The CDR3 totals 15 residues. Germline V CDR1 and CDR2: SGHTA, FQGNSA. The trim removed 3 bases at V and 5 bases at J, leaving 9 bases unmatched. The repertoire was sequenced with immunoSEQ multiplex PCR; TCRdb's copy has only in-frame clones and lacks some. The table has about 150,000 clones, 90% to 95% seen once. The source of this sequence is an adult who received the AZD1222 COVID-19 vaccine. The V call is TRBV7-2, the J call TRBJ1-1; 7 nucleotides agree with TRBD1. The specimen comprised peripheral blood, sampled 28 days after the second AZD1222 dose. The CDR3 sequence: CASSFQGGTLTEAFF. CDR3 in DNA: TGTGCCAGCAGCTTTCAGGGGGGCACGTTGACTGAAGCTTTCTTT.